The 8 T cell receptor beta chains below all came from one sample that was sequenced in a study of immune characterization of retroperitoneal liposarcoma. Using its own MiXCR run on the PCR reads, TCRdb lists one record per CDR3 protein. The sample lists under 20,000 distinct CDR3 sequences, around 38% seen once, with 7.4% in the top ten. Sequenced input: blood. The origin of the receptors is a male donor with retroperitoneal liposarcoma.

As concerns this clonotype: At one end, the junction sequence differs from germline, possibly due to a read error. The gene calls are TRBV7-2 and TRBJ2-1, with 7 bases matching TRBD2. The CDR3 spans 14 residues. Per the germline V gene, CDR1 is SGHTA and CDR2 is FQGNSA. The CDR3 DNA reads as TGTGCCAGCAGCTTAGCCGGCGGGAGCTACGAGCAGGTCTTT. Protein sequence: CASSLAGGSYEQVF.

The rearrangement links TRBV10-3 to TRBJ1-1; D perhaps matches TRBD1 (6 bases). There are 14 residues in the CDR3. CDR1 is ENHRY, CDR2 SYGVKD, per germline. The ends were cut back, 2 bases at V and 3 bases at J, with 10 bases in the middle. The CDR3 sequence is CAISERPGDTEAFF. Here the CDR3 DNA reads TGTGCCATCAGTGAGAGACCAGGGGACACTGAAGCTTTCTTT.

By sample fraction, this clonotype is medium-sized. The chain recombines TRBV7-2 with TRBJ2-6; D may be TRBD1 (6 bases). V lost 4 bases to trimming and J lost 0 bases, with 13 bases between them. In germline, CDR1 is SGHTA, CDR2 FQGNSA. The CDR3 length is 17 residues. CDR3 sequence reads: CASSSGQSYSGANVLTF. As DNA, the CDR3 is TGTGCCAGCAGCTCTGGACAGTCTTACTCTGGGGCCAACGTCCTGACTTTC.

By share of the sample, this clonotype is medium-sized (0.01 to 0.1%). The rearrangement uses TRBV7-6 and TRBJ2-2; D is unclear. The CDR3 runs to 16 residues. Trimming cost V 2 bases and J 1 base, with 11 bases left between them. Germline loops: CDR1 SGHVS, CDR2 FNYEAQ. The CDR3 loop is CASSLQVGKNTGELFF. For the CDR3, the DNA is TGTGCCAGCAGCTTACAGGTGGGGAAGAACACCGGGGAGCTGTTTTTT.

This chain uses TRBV4-2 with TRBJ2-1, with TRBD2 matching 7 bases. V shed 1 base, J shed 5 bases, and the junction held 5 bases outside the gene matches. Germline V gene sequence: CDR1 LGHNA, CDR2 YNFKEQ. The CDR3 is 15 residues long. CDR3 in DNA: TGTGCCAGCAGCCAAGTACTGGCGGGAGACAATGAGCAGTTCTTC. Protein product: CASSQVLAGDNEQFF.

The rearrangement joins TRBV12-3 or TRBV12-4 to TRBJ2-3; the D gene is possibly TRBD1 (6 bases). The CDR3 consists of 17 residues. V lost 4 bases and J 1 base, leaving 18 bases between the germline ends. The CDR3 loop reads CASSSPDSLDCTDTQYF. The DNA for the CDR3 is TGTGCCAGCAGTTCCCCGGACAGCCTGGACTGCACAGATACGCAGTATTTT.

Only one count was recorded for this clonotype. In DNA, the CDR3 is TGTGCTAGTGGTGAAGGGACCCACAACACCGGGGAGCTGTTTTTT. Encoded protein: CASGEGTHNTGELFF. The J gene is TRBJ2-2, the V gene TRBV12-5; D assignment may be TRBD1 or TRBD2 (5 bases each). Germline CDR1 LGHNT, CDR2 FRNRAP. This CDR3 is built from 15 residues. V dropped 5 bases and J dropped 2 bases, with 12 bases sitting between them.

This clonotype was counted ten times or more. The rearrangement links TRBV6-1 to TRBJ2-3; 13 bases map to TRBD2. The J call may be incorrect, as the DNA end agrees better with TRBJ2-7. From germline, CDR1 is MNHNS and CDR2 SASEGT. The CDR3 is 15 residues long. CDR3 loop: CASTLRTSGSGEQYF. The CDR3 bases are TGTGCCAGCACCCTAAGGACTAGCGGGAGTGGGGAGCAGTACTTC.